Below are 2 T cell receptor beta chains sequenced from a single sample in a study of technical replicates of blood from several donors. Profiling relied on immunoSEQ multiplex PCR, and the TCRdb table lists in-frame clones only, not all of them. The sample gives around 80,000 clones, 70% to 90% of which show up once; less than 0.5% is in the top ten. Input material: T cells isolated from PBMCs. These receptors came from a human donor in good health.

The chain links TRBV6-5 to TRBJ1-2; no clear D. This CDR3 has 12 residues. Germline V lookup: CDR1 MNHEY, CDR2 SVGAGI. V was trimmed by 4 bases and J by 8 bases, leaving 11 bases between them. Here the CDR3 DNA reads TGTGCCAGCAGTTCTCCCCCGGGAGGCTACACCTTC. Translating it yields CASSSPPGGYTF.

In DNA, the CDR3 is TGTGCCAGCAGCTTAGTAGGAGGACAGTATTTT. This encodes CASSLVGGQYF. V gene TRBV7-2 combines with J gene TRBJ2-3; TRBD2 is a possible D gene (5 bases). The V end lost 1 base, the J end lost 12 bases, and 8 bases lay between the germline ends. This CDR3 region has 11 residues. In germline, CDR1 is SGHTA, CDR2 FQGNSA.